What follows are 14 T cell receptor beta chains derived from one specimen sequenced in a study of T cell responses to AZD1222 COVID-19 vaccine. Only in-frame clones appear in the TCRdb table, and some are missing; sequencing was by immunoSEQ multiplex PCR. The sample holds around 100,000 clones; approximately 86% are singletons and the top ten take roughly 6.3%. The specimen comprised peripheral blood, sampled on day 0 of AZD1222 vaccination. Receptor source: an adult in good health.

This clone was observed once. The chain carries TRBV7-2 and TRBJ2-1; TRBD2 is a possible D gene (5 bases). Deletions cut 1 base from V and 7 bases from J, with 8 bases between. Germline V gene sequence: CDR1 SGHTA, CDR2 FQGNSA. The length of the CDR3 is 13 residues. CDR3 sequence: CASSLVGRNEQFF. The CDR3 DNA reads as TGTGCCAGCAGCTTAGTTGGGAGAAATGAGCAGTTCTTC. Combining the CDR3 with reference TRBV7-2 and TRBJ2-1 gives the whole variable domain GAGVSQSPSNKVTEKGKDVELRCDPISGHTALYWYRQSLGQGLEFLIYFQGNSAPDKSGLPSDRFSAERTGGSVSTLTIQRTQQEDSAVYLCASSLVGRNEQFFGPGTRLTVL.

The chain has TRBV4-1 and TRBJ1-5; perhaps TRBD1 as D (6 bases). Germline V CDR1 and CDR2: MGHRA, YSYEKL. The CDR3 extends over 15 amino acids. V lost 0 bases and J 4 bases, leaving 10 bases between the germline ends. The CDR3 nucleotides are TGCGCCAGCAGCCAAGAATGGGACACTAATCAGCCCCAGCATTTT. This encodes CASSQEWDTNQPQHF.

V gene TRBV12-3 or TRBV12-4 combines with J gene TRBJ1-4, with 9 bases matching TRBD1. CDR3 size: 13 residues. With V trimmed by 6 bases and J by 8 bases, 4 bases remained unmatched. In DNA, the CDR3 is TGTGCCAGCAGGGCGGACAGGGGAGAAAAACTGTTTTTT. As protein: CASRADRGEKLFF.

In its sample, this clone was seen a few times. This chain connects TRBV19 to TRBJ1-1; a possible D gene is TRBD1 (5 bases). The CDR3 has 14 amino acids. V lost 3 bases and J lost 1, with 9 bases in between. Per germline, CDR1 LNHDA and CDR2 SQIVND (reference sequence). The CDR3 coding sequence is TGTGCCAGTAGTATCCCGGGACGGAACACTGAAGCTTTCTTT. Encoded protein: CASSIPGRNTEAFF.

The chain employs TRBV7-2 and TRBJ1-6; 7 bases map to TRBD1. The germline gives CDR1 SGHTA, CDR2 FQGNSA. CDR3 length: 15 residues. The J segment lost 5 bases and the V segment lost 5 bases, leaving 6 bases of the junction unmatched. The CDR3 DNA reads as TGTGCCAGCAGCCCCCCGGGACAGAATAATTCACCCCTCCACTTT. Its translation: CASSPPGQNNSPLHF.

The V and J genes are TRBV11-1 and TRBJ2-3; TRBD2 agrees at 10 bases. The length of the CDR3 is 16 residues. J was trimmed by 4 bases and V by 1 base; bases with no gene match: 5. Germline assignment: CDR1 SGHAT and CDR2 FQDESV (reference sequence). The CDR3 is CASSLVLAGVADTQYF. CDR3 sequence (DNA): TGTGCCAGCAGCTTAGTTCTAGCGGGAGTAGCAGATACGCAGTATTTT.

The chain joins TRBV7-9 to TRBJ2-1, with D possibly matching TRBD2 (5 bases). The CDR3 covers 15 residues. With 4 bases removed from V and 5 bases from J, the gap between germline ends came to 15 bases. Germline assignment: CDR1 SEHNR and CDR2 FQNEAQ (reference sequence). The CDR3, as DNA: TGTGCCAGCAGCTCACGCGGGTTCGAGCACAATGAGCAGTTCTTC. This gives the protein CASSSRGFEHNEQFF.

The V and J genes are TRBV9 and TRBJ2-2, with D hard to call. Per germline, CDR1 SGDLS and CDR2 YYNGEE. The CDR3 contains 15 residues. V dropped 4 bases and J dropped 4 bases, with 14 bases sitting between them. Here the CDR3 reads CASSIKTGPTGELFF. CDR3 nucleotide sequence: TGTGCCAGCAGCATCAAGACTGGGCCCACCGGGGAGCTGTTTTTT.

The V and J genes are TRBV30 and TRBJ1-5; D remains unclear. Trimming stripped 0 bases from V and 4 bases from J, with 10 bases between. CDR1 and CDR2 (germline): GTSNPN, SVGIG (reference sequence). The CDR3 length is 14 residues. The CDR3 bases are TGTGCCTGGAGTGTAAGTGGGGAAAATCAGCCCCAGCATTTT. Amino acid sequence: CAWSVSGENQPQHF.

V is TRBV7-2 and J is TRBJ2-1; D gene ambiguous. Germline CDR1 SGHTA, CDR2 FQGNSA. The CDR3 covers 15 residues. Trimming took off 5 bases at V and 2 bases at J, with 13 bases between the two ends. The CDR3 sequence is CASSPMGFAYNEQFF. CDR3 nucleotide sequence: TGTGCCAGCAGCCCGATGGGGTTTGCCTACAATGAGCAGTTCTTC.

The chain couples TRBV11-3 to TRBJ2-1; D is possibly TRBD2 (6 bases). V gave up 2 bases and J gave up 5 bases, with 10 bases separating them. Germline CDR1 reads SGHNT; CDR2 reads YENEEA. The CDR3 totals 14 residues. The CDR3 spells CASSLRGGDNEQFF. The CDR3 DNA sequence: TGTGCCAGCAGCTTACGCGGAGGGGACAATGAGCAGTTCTTC.

The CDR3 protein is CASSLRGSSTGELFF. The DNA for the CDR3 is TGTGCCAGCAGTTTAAGGGGGTCGAGCACCGGGGAGCTGTTTTTT. This chain connects TRBV6-5 to TRBJ2-2, with D perhaps matching TRBD1 (6 bases). The CDR3 length is 15 residues. Deletions cut 4 bases from V and 4 bases from J, with 13 bases between. Germline lookup yields CDR1 MNHEY and CDR2 SVGAGI.

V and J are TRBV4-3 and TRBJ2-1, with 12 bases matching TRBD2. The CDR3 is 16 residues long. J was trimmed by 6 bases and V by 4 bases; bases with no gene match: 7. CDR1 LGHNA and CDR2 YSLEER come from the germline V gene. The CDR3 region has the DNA TGCGCCAGCAGCCGGACTAGCGGGATCGGGGGCAATGAGCAGTTCTTC. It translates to CASSRTSGIGGNEQFF.

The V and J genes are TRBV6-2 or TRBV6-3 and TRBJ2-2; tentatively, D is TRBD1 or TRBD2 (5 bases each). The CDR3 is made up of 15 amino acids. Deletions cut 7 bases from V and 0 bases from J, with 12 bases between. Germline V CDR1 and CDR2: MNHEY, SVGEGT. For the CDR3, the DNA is TGTGCCAGCAACCCCGGGACGGCGAACACCGGGGAGCTGTTTTTT. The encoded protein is CASNPGTANTGELFF.